A single sample gave rise to the 10 T cell receptor beta chains below, sequenced in a study of T cell changes during pregnancy in multiple sclerosis. Profiling relied on immunoSEQ multiplex PCR, and the TCRdb table lists in-frame clones only, not all of them. The table records approximately 70,000 clones, 94% of them present only once. This sample comprised CD4+ T cells from peripheral blood mononuclear cells, obtained after pregnancy. The origin of the receptors is a female donor with multiple sclerosis, enrolled in a pregnancy study.

This rearrangement joins TRBV7-6 to TRBJ2-1, with 14 nucleotides matching TRBD2. The germline V gene encodes CDR1 SGHVS and CDR2 FNYEAQ. The CDR3 consists of 17 residues. Trimming removed 4 bases from V and 1 base from J; junction bases left unmatched: 3. The CDR3 is CASSSRTSGRSYNEQFF. CDR3 DNA: TGTGCCAGCAGCTCCCGGACTAGCGGGAGGTCCTACAATGAGCAGTTCTTC.

This chain joins TRBV7-2 and TRBJ1-1, with a possible D match to TRBD1 (6 bases). V lost 5 bases and J 2 bases, leaving 9 bases between the germline ends. The CDR3 runs 13 residues. Germline CDR1 is SGHTA and CDR2 is FQGNSA. The CDR3 loop is CASSQGRNTEAFF. The CDR3 bases are TGTGCCAGCAGCCAGGGGAGAAACACTGAAGCTTTCTTT.

This chain joins TRBV5-1 and TRBJ2-5; the match to TRBD1 covers 7 bases. V dropped 3 bases and J dropped 4; count of bases not matched to a gene: 9. There are 15 residues in the CDR3. Germline lookup yields CDR1 SGHRS and CDR2 YFSETQ. The CDR3 protein is CASSSRGSNGETQYF. The CDR3 DNA is TGCGCCAGCAGCTCCAGGGGGTCTAATGGAGAGACCCAGTACTTC.

The chain carries TRBV6-1 and TRBJ2-3; a possible D gene is TRBD2 (6 bases). The CDR3 has 15 amino acids. Germline CDR1 MNHNS, CDR2 SASEGT. Trimming cost V 6 bases and J 3 bases, with 16 bases left between them. The CDR3 nucleotides read TGTGCCAGCAGGGACGCGGGACTTCTAACAGATACGCAGTATTTT. This translates into CASRDAGLLTDTQYF.

J is TRBJ2-2 and V is TRBV9; TRBD1 matches at 10 bases. The trim removed 3 bases at V and 5 bases at J, leaving 13 bases unmatched. This CDR3 contains 18 residues. Germline V lookup: CDR1 SGDLS, CDR2 YYNGEE. CDR3 sequence reads: CASSADRGDPRETGELFF. DNA of the CDR3: TGTGCCAGCAGCGCGGACAGGGGGGACCCCAGGGAAACCGGGGAGCTGTTTTTT.

The chain combines TRBV18 with TRBJ2-7; TRBD2 matches 9 bases. CDR3 length equals 17 residues. V trimming: 6 bases; J trimming: 5 bases; junction bases outside the gene matches: 17. CDR1 and CDR2 (germline): KGHSH, LQKENI. The CDR3, as DNA: TGTGCCAGCTCGCAATCCCCTGGAGCGGGGGGAAGCCACGAGCAGTACTTC. This codes for CASSQSPGAGGSHEQYF.

CDR3: CASSRPSTGSGQYF. CDR3 nucleotides: TGTGCCAGCAGCCGGCCCTCTACTGGGAGCGGTCAGTACTTC. V gene TRBV6-6 combines with J gene TRBJ2-7, with D perhaps matching TRBD2 (5 bases). Germline values: CDR1 MNHNY, CDR2 SVGAGI (reference sequence). This CDR3 has 14 amino acids. V was cut by 6 bases and J by 10 bases, with 22 bases left in between.

V and J are TRBV28 and TRBJ2-7; weak D call: TRBD2 (5 bases). Trimming shortened V by 7 bases and J by 2 bases, and 15 bases separated the two germline ends. There are 14 residues in the CDR3. Germline V gene data show CDR1 as MDHEN and CDR2 as SYDVKM. CDR3 residues: CASTTPSPPYEQYF. The CDR3 coding sequence is TGTGCCAGCACTACGCCTAGCCCGCCCTACGAGCAGTACTTC.

The chain couples TRBV28 to TRBJ2-7; D possibly corresponds to TRBD1 (5 bases). CDR1 and CDR2 (germline): MDHEN, SYDVKM. V lost 3 bases and J lost 0, with 9 bases in between. This CDR3 spans 14 amino acids. The CDR3 bases are TGTGCCAGCAGTTTCCAGGGCTTCTCCTACGAGCAGTACTTC. It translates to CASSFQGFSYEQYF.

The J gene is TRBJ1-2, the V gene TRBV7-2; D call uncertain. V lost 5 bases, J lost 2 bases, and 18 bases lay in between. This CDR3 contains 16 residues. Germline loops: CDR1 SGHTA, CDR2 FQGNSA. In nucleotides, the CDR3 is TGTGCCAGCAGCGTAATCTCAGGATGGCAAAACTATGGCTACACCTTC. It codes for CASSVISGWQNYGYTF.